This is a list of T cell receptor beta chains from one sample in a study of post-analysis software for immune sequencing data. TCRdb re-called the PCR reads with MiXCR, one entry per CDR3 protein. The data hold some 450,000 distinct CDR3 sequences, with roughly 46% observed a single time. The sample consisted of blood. The receptors come from a girl between 5 and 17 years old with multiple sclerosis. Each CDR3 is given with its conserved first and last residue. The order of the fields is D gene, clone size, J gene, V gene, CDR3 DNA, CDR3 protein. A D gene is named only where the DNA matches it firmly. For some rows the clone size is stated as once, few or many, or as a class when expanded; others skip it.

d_gene: TRBD1; abundance: .; j_gene: TRBJ1-2; v_gene: TRBV28; CDR3nt: TGTGCCAGCAACCACAGGGGGCGGGATGGCTACACCTTC; CDR3aa: CASNHRGRDGYTF
d_gene: .; abundance: .; j_gene: TRBJ1-6; v_gene: TRBV14; CDR3nt: TGTGCCAGCAGCCAAGATAACTCACCCCTCCACTTT; CDR3aa: CASSQDNSPLHF
d_gene: TRBD2; abundance: once; j_gene: TRBJ2-1; v_gene: TRBV7-8; CDR3nt: TGTGCCAGCAGCGCGACTGGAGCCGGGGGGGATGAGCAGTTCTTC; CDR3aa: CASSATGAGGDEQFF
d_gene: .; abundance: .; j_gene: TRBJ1-5; v_gene: TRBV2; CDR3nt: TGTGCCAGCAGTGTCCCGGGACGGAATCAGCCCCAGCATTTT; CDR3aa: CASSVPGRNQPQHF
d_gene: .; abundance: .; j_gene: TRBJ2-7; v_gene: TRBV5-1; CDR3nt: TGCGCCAGCAGCAAGGGGGAAATACCCTACGAGCAGTACTTC; CDR3aa: CASSKGEIPYEQYF
d_gene: TRBD1; abundance: .; j_gene: TRBJ2-4; v_gene: TRBV7-2; CDR3nt: TGTGCCAGCAACCCCGGACAGGGAAACATTCAGTACTTC; CDR3aa: CASNPGQGNIQYF
d_gene: TRBD1; abundance: .; j_gene: TRBJ2-3; v_gene: TRBV28; CDR3nt: TGTGCCAGCAGTTTATATGGGGACAGGTGGAGTGGTACGCAGTATTTT; CDR3aa: CASSLYGDRWSGTQYF
d_gene: .; abundance: .; j_gene: TRBJ2-1; v_gene: TRBV27; CDR3nt: TGTGCCAGCAGTAGAATCCCCGGGAGCTACAAACTAAGTGAGCAGTTCTTC; CDR3aa: CASSRIPGSYKLSEQFF
d_gene: TRBD2; abundance: .; j_gene: TRBJ2-1; v_gene: TRBV12-3/TRBV12-4; CDR3nt: TGTACCAGCAGCCCCTCCGGTTACCTAGCGGGAGGGAATGAGCAGTTCTTC; CDR3aa: CTSSPSGYLAGGNEQFF
d_gene: .; abundance: few; j_gene: TRBJ2-7; v_gene: TRBV27; CDR3nt: TGTGCCAGCAGTTCCTCCGGGGTATCCTACGAGCAGTACTTC; CDR3aa: CASSSSGVSYEQYF
d_gene: TRBD2; abundance: .; j_gene: TRBJ2-7; v_gene: TRBV6-1; CDR3nt: TGTGCCAGCAGGGGACCGGGACTAGCGCACCCAAATACCTACGAGCAGTACTTC; CDR3aa: CASRGPGLAHPNTYEQYF
d_gene: TRBD1; abundance: few; j_gene: TRBJ2-7; v_gene: TRBV20-1; CDR3nt: TGCAGTGCTGAGAGACAGGGAACCTACGAGCAGTACTTC; CDR3aa: CSAERQGTYEQYF
d_gene: .; abundance: few; j_gene: TRBJ2-7; v_gene: TRBV6-6; CDR3nt: TGTGCCAGCAGGGCTACTAGGGAGCAGTACTTC; CDR3aa: CASRATREQYF
d_gene: TRBD2; abundance: .; j_gene: TRBJ2-3; v_gene: TRBV5-1; CDR3nt: TGCGCCAGCAGCTTGGAACTAGCGGGAGACACAGATACGCAGTATTTT; CDR3aa: CASSLELAGDTDTQYF
d_gene: TRBD2; abundance: few; j_gene: TRBJ2-7; v_gene: TRBV5-1; CDR3nt: TGCGCCAGCAGCCCCGCGGGGGGCAGGATCTCCTACGAGCAGTACTTC; CDR3aa: CASSPAGGRISYEQYF
d_gene: TRBD2; abundance: .; j_gene: TRBJ2-7; v_gene: TRBV20-1; CDR3nt: TGCAGTGCTAGAGTTTTAGCGGGACTCTCCTACGAGCAGTACTTC; CDR3aa: CSARVLAGLSYEQYF
d_gene: .; abundance: .; j_gene: TRBJ1-2; v_gene: TRBV29-1; CDR3nt: TGCAGCGTTGAAGTAGGAGGAGGGATCCTCTATGGCTACACCTTC; CDR3aa: CSVEVGGGILYGYTF
d_gene: TRBD1; abundance: .; j_gene: TRBJ2-1; v_gene: TRBV3-1; CDR3nt: TGTGCCAGCAGCCAATCACGGACAGGCCTAGGGTTCTTC; CDR3aa: CASSQSRTGLGFF